Each of the 20 T cell receptor beta chains below was sequenced from the same sample in a study of blood T cell repertoires in COVID-19. Profiling relied on immunoSEQ multiplex PCR, and the TCRdb table lists in-frame clones only, not all of them. The repertoire holds over 85,000 clones, about 87% seen once, with roughly 1.2% in the top ten. The sequenced material came from peripheral blood. Every receptor here comes from a human donor in a cohort sampled during active COVID-19.

CDR3 amino acids: CASSLSGQFSSYEQYF. CDR3 nucleotide sequence: TGTGCCAGCAGTTTATCCGGACAGTTCTCATCCTACGAGCAGTACTTC. The V call is TRBV28, the J call TRBJ2-7, with D possibly TRBD1 on 6 matching bases. There are 16 residues in the CDR3. Trimming removed 1 base from V and 1 base from J, with 14 bases in between. Per germline, CDR1 MDHEN and CDR2 SYDVKM. The variable domain in full, completed from reference TRBV28 and TRBJ2-7, reads DVKVTQSSRYLVKRTGEKVFLECVQDMDHENMFWYRQDPGLGLRLIYFSYDVKMKEKGDIPEGYSVSREKKERFSLILESASTNQTSMYLCASSLSGQFSSYEQYFGPGTRLTVT.

The chain is built from TRBV10-3 and TRBJ1-1, with 9 bases that match TRBD1. V shed 5 bases and J 6 bases; nucleotides not matched to a gene: 7. Germline V gene sequence: CDR1 ENHRY, CDR2 SYGVKD. This CDR3 region has 14 residues. Written as DNA, the CDR3 is TGTGCCATCAGTCCCGGGACAGGGATCGCTGAAGCTTTCTTT. Translated: CAISPGTGIAEAFF.

In the case of this clone: In this CDR3 the conserved last residue, phenylalanine or tryptophan, is missing, so a read error is likely. Because the CDR3's place on the DNA is in doubt, the DNA is left out and the CDR3 is given as listed by TCRdb. The genes are TRBV28 and TRBJ2-7; the table's TRBD2 call for D was not verified on the DNA. In germline, CDR1 is MDHEN, CDR2 SYDVKM. The CDR3 is made up of 11 amino acids, end residues included. The CDR3 sequence is CASTPSGLEPL.

The rearrangement uses TRBV2 and TRBJ2-2; D may be TRBD2 (6 bases). V was cut by 4 bases and J by 6 bases, with 21 bases left in between. Germline V gene data show CDR1 as SNHLY and CDR2 as FYNNEI. This CDR3 has 17 amino acids. The CDR3 loop is CASSGAQGLPGAGELFF. DNA of the CDR3: TGTGCCAGCAGTGGGGCCCAGGGACTCCCGGGTGCCGGGGAGCTGTTTTTT.

This clone has just one count. The chain links TRBV9 to TRBJ1-6, with 12 bases matching TRBD1. Germline V gives CDR1 SGDLS, CDR2 YYNGEE. Losses at the gene ends were 4 bases for V and 10 bases for J; bases not matched to a gene: 9. The CDR3 runs 16 residues. The CDR3 DNA is TGTGCCAGCAGCTCCGCCGGGACAGGGGGCGAGTCACCCCTCCACTTT. This encodes CASSSAGTGGESPLHF.

The J gene is TRBJ1-1, the V gene TRBV2; a weak D match, TRBD1 (6 bases). The ends were cut back, 6 bases at V and 2 bases at J, with 13 bases in the middle. The CDR3 is 14 residues long. CDR1 is SNHLY, CDR2 FYNNEI, per germline. The CDR3 DNA reads TGTGCCAGCAGGGGCGGACAGTTAAACACTGAAGCTTTCTTT. Amino acid sequence: CASRGGQLNTEAFF.

The CDR3 protein is CASSPTGSEAFF. The DNA for the CDR3 is TGCGCCAGCAGTCCGACAGGGTCCGAAGCTTTCTTT. The chain uses TRBV4-1 and TRBJ1-1; 7 bases are a match to TRBD1. The CDR3 runs 12 residues. Per germline, CDR1 MGHRA and CDR2 YSYEKL. V was clipped by 6 bases and J by 8 bases; unmatched bases: 6.

This rearrangement joins TRBV21-1 to TRBJ2-7; the table's D call, TRBD2, has no DNA check behind it. TRBV21-1 is a recognized pseudogene. The CDR3 covers 15 residues. CDR3 in amino acids: CARLRGGSEEREQYF. The CDR3 nucleotides are TGTGCCCGCCTTAGGGGGGGGAGCGAAGAGAGAGAGCAGTACTTC.

This clone was observed a few times. The chain carries TRBV28 and TRBJ1-4; D might be TRBD1 (5 bases). V was cut by 6 bases and J by 5 bases, with 13 bases left in between. Germline V gene lookup returns CDR1 MDHEN and CDR2 SYDVKM. The CDR3 sequence is 14 residues long. The CDR3 loop reads CASRLTGTNEKLFF. CDR3 DNA: TGTGCCAGCAGACTTACAGGAACAAATGAAAAACTGTTTTTT.

This chain uses TRBV18 with TRBJ2-7, with D possibly matching TRBD1 (6 bases). Germline CDR1 KGHSH, CDR2 LQKENI. V was shortened by 6 bases and J by 5 bases, with 17 bases between the two germline ends. This CDR3 comprises 14 residues. The CDR3 sequence is CASSPGAGVDEQYF. CDR3 DNA: TGTGCCAGCTCCCCAGGAGCAGGGGTTGACGAGCAGTACTTC.

The genes are TRBV5-1 and TRBJ1-1, with a possible D match to TRBD1 (5 bases). The CDR3 totals 13 residues. The V gene's germline CDR1 is SGHRS and CDR2 YFSETQ. V lost 7 bases and J lost 0, with 10 bases in between. CDR3 residues: CASLGGLNTEAFF. DNA of the CDR3: TGCGCCAGCCTTGGGGGGTTGAACACTGAAGCTTTCTTT.

This rearrangement joins TRBV7-2 to TRBJ2-5; D not certain. The CDR3 contains 14 residues. V lost 3 bases, J lost 1 base, and 9 bases lay in between. Looked up from germline, CDR1 is SGHTA and CDR2 is FQGNSA. The chain's CDR3 is CASSLEFVQETQYF. DNA for the CDR3: TGTGCCAGCAGCTTGGAGTTTGTCCAAGAGACCCAGTACTTC. The complete variable domain, with remaining parts taken from reference TRBV7-2 and TRBJ2-5, reads GAGVSQSPSNKVTEKGKDVELRCDPISGHTALYWYRQSLGQGLEFLIYFQGNSAPDKSGLPSDRFSAERTGGSVSTLTIQRTQQEDSAVYLCASSLEFVQETQYFGPGTRLLVL.

The genes are TRBV11-2 and TRBJ2-1, with 13 bases matching TRBD2. After removal of 4 bases from V and 3 bases from J, the junction contained 6 bases not matched to a gene. There are 17 residues in the CDR3. Germline V gene lookup returns CDR1 SGHAT and CDR2 FQNNGV. The CDR3 coding sequence is TGTGCCAGCAGCTACGGACTAGCGGGGGAATTCTACAATGAGCAGTTCTTC. Translating it yields CASSYGLAGEFYNEQFF.

CDR3 nucleotide sequence: TGTGCCAGCAGCCAAGGGGGACAGGGACGTGGCTACACCTTC. Translation: CASSQGGQGRGYTF. The chain recombines TRBV3-1 (or the pseudogene TRBV3-2) with TRBJ1-2, with 9 positions matching TRBD1. The J segment lost 7 bases and the V segment lost 1 base, leaving 4 bases of the junction unmatched. CDR1 and CDR2 from the germline V gene are LGHDT and YNNKEL (reference sequence). The CDR3 is 14 residues long.

The chain has TRBV10-3 and TRBJ1-2; no reliable D call. This CDR3 is 15 amino acids long. Germline V CDR1 and CDR2: ENHRY, SYGVKD. V was shortened by 5 bases and J by 6 bases, with 19 bases between the two germline ends. The CDR3 DNA follows: TGTGCCATCAGTCCAAACACCCAGGCTCCTGATGGCTACACCTTC. It codes for CAISPNTQAPDGYTF.

The V gene is TRBV5-1, the J gene TRBJ1-5; no firm D call. The V gene's germline CDR1 is SGHRS and CDR2 YFSETQ. This CDR3 is built from 15 residues. Trimming took 0 bases from V and 4 from J, leaving 11 bases between them. CDR3 DNA: TGCGCCAGCAGCTTGGCCGAGGGCCCGAATCAGCCCCAGCATTTT. This translates into CASSLAEGPNQPQHF.

The chain carries TRBV28 and TRBJ1-1; D is unclear. The CDR3 is 15 amino acids. CDR1 is MDHEN and CDR2 is SYDVKM in the germline V gene. Trimming removed 9 bases from V and 1 base from J, with 18 bases in between. Here the CDR3 reads CASRRGRASNTEAFF. CDR3 nucleotides: TGTGCCAGTAGGAGAGGGAGGGCTTCGAACACTGAAGCTTTCTTT.

The chain joins TRBV18 to TRBJ1-2, with D possibly TRBD1 on 5 matching bases. The length of the CDR3 is 14 residues. The V gene's germline CDR1 is KGHSH and CDR2 LQKENI. V lost 3 bases and J lost 8, with 16 bases in between. DNA of the CDR3: TGTGCCAGCTCACCGTCGAATTCAGGGAACGGCTACACCTTC. Translated, it gives CASSPSNSGNGYTF.

This clone showed up just once. The V gene is TRBV12-3 or TRBV12-4, the J gene TRBJ2-7; TRBD2 might be the D (6 bases). This CDR3 spans 12 amino acids. V was trimmed by 7 bases and J by 1 base, leaving 8 bases between them. CDR3 in amino acids: CASTGGSYEQYF. DNA for the CDR3: TGTGCCAGCACCGGGGGTTCCTACGAGCAGTACTTC.

The V gene is TRBV18, the J gene TRBJ2-7; 7 bases map to TRBD1. Trimming at V came to 5 bases and at J to 1 base, leaving 5 bases not matched to a gene. The CDR3 totals 14 residues. Germline CDR1 KGHSH, CDR2 LQKENI. CDR3 loop: CASSEGQSSYEQYF. For the CDR3, the DNA is TGTGCCAGCTCAGAGGGACAGTCTTCCTACGAGCAGTACTTC.